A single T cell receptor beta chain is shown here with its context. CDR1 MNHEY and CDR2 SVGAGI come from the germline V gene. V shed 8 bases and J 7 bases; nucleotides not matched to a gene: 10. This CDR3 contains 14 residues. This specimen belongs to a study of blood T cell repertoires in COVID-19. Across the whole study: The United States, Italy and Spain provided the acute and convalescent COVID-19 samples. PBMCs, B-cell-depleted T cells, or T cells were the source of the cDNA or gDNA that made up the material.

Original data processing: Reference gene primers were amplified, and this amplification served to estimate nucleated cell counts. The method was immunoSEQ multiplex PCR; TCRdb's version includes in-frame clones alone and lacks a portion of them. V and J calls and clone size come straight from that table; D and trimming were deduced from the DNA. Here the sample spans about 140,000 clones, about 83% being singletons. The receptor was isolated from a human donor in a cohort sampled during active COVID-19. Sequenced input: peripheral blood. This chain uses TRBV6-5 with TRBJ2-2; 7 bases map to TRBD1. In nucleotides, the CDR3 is TGTGCCAGCGGGCGAACAGGGGTCGTCGGGGAGCTGTTTTTT. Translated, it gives CASGRTGVVGELFF.